This T cell receptor beta chain was sequenced in a study of T cells in Graves' hyperthyroidism and ophthalmopathy. Turning to the study itself: Peripheral blood collection took place at initial diagnosis, before any treatment.

Overall study findings and caveats: The majority of expanded thyroid clonotypes above 0.001 also appeared in blood.

A few counts support this clonotype. Its antigen is undetermined. An absence of ophthalmopathy progression within 18 months meant stable Graves' hyperthyroidism. For the diagnoses, clinical symptoms, serum thyroxine and TRAb, thyroid ultrasound and orbital computed tomography were used. Amplified TCR beta CDR3 regions derived from RNA transcripts. First-round RT-PCR of the TCR CDR3 relied on the HTBI primer set. TCRdb redid the calling of the multiplex PCR reads with MiXCR, one entry per CDR3 protein. Of 300,000 to 400,000 distinct CDR3 sequences listed, about 15% are singletons. The CDR3 length is 15 residues. The V gene end was trimmed by 4 bases and the J gene end by 0 bases; junction bases not matched to a gene: 4. Germline values: CDR1 SGHTA, CDR2 FQGNSA.

The TCR comes from an older woman with Graves' hyperthyroidism. Sequencing was done on a sample of blood. The V and J genes are TRBV7-2 and TRBJ2-7, with 9 bases that match TRBD2. CDR3 sequence: CASSSGLAYSYEQYF. For the CDR3, the DNA is TGTGCCAGCAGCTCCGGACTAGCGTACTCCTACGAGCAGTACTTC.